This entry lists 19 T cell receptor beta chains sequenced from one sample in a study of radiation and T cells in renal cell carcinoma. Time point in this sample: blood 4 weeks post-SBRT, at nephrectomy. This sample's treatment: 15 Gy SBRT to primary tumor, nephrectomy 4 weeks later. Profiled with immunoSEQ multiplex PCR; TCRdb holds only in-frame clones, not every one. The sample has tens of thousands of clones; less than 85% are singletons. The sample consisted of blood, taken from a patient whose treatment included radiotherapy and nephrectomy. Receptors originate from an older woman with renal cell carcinoma.

The V gene is TRBV11-2, the J gene TRBJ2-3; 8 bases fit TRBD2. The CDR3 sequence is 16 residues long. V gave up 2 bases and J gave up 0 bases; unmatched junction bases: 4. CDR1 is SGHAT, CDR2 FQNNGV, per germline. The CDR3, as DNA: TGTGCCAGCAGCTTAACCGGGGGGGCAAGCACAGATACGCAGTATTTT. This encodes CASSLTGGASTDTQYF.

Here the CDR3 reads CASSSGAGGSYEQYF. As DNA, the CDR3 is TGTGCCAGCAGCTCCGGCGCGGGGGGCTCTTACGAGCAGTACTTC. This chain uses TRBV11-2 with TRBJ2-7; 8 bases align to TRBD2. The germline CDR1 and CDR2 sequences are SGHAT and FQNNGV. The length of the CDR3 is 15 residues. Trimming took 4 bases from V and 4 from J; bases not matched to a gene: 9. The variable domain in full, with the rest retrieved from reference TRBV11-2 and TRBJ2-7, is EAGVAQSPRYKIIEKRQSVAFWCNPISGHATLYWYQQILGQGPKLLIQFQNNGVVDDSQLPKDRFSAERLKGVDSTLKIQPAKLEDSAVYLCASSSGAGGSYEQYFGPGTRLTVT.

The rearrangement links TRBV28 to TRBJ1-4; a possible D gene is TRBD1 (6 bases). V was cut by 10 bases and J by 0 bases, with 18 bases left in between. Germline CDR1 MDHEN, CDR2 SYDVKM. This CDR3 contains 16 residues. The CDR3 DNA reads TGTGCCATCACCCACGACAGGACCACAACTAATGAAAAACTGTTTTTT. It yields the protein CAITHDRTTTNEKLFF.

This rearrangement joins TRBV7-9 to TRBJ1-1, with D perhaps matching TRBD1 (5 bases). CDR1 is SEHNR, CDR2 FQNEAQ, per germline (reference sequence). The germline V and J ends were trimmed by 2 bases and 4 bases, with 14 bases remaining between them. The CDR3 totals 15 residues. CDR3 sequence: CASSLMAGAGTEAFF. The DNA of the CDR3 is TGTGCCAGCAGCTTAATGGCCGGGGCCGGCACTGAAGCTTTCTTT.

The table lists this clone with a few counts. The CDR3 is CASSVGLAGVSGNEQFF. The CDR3 nucleotides read TGTGCCAGCAGTGTAGGGCTAGCGGGGGTTTCGGGCAATGAGCAGTTCTTC. The rearrangement uses TRBV2 and TRBJ2-1, with TRBD2 matching over 10 bases. V trimming: 4 bases; J trimming: 6 bases; junction bases outside the gene matches: 12. The germline gives CDR1 SNHLY, CDR2 FYNNEI. The CDR3 covers 17 residues.

This clone appeared once. V and J are TRBV27 and TRBJ1-1, with TRBD1 matching over 8 bases. The CDR3 contains 17 residues. Germline-derived CDR1 and CDR2 are MNHEY and SMNVEV (reference sequence). Trimming cost V 6 bases and J 7 bases; bases outside gene matches: 19. CDR3 nucleotides: TGTGCCAGCAGGCCCCGACCTCAGGGGGCCCTCCGTGGTGAAGCTTTCTTT. Translating it yields CASRPRPQGALRGEAFF.

This clone was counted between two and nine times. V is TRBV2 and J is TRBJ2-5; unclear D gene. The CDR3 length is 14 residues. Trimming stripped 4 bases from V and 7 bases from J, with 16 bases between. In germline, CDR1 is SNHLY, CDR2 FYNNEI. CDR3: CASSAELSQVTQYF. The CDR3 DNA reads TGTGCCAGCAGTGCGGAACTCTCCCAGGTGACCCAGTACTTC.

This chain joins TRBV28 and TRBJ1-2; tentative D call: TRBD1 (5 bases). CDR3 size: 12 residues. Germline CDR1 reads MDHEN; CDR2 reads SYDVKM. Trimming removed 1 base from V and 12 bases from J, with 12 bases in between. The CDR3 nucleotides read TGTGCCAGCAGTTTATACGGGGCCGCGAACACCTTC. As protein: CASSLYGAANTF.

The rearrangement joins TRBV6-4 to TRBJ2-2; a weak D match, TRBD1 (6 bases). The CDR3 consists of 15 residues. The germline V gene has CDR1 MRHNA and CDR2 SNTAGT. Trimming took off 2 bases at V and 6 bases at J, with 13 bases between the two ends. The DNA of the CDR3 is TGTGCCAGCAGTGACACTCCCCCAGGGGCCGGGGAGCTGTTTTTT. Residues: CASSDTPPGAGELFF.

The chain is built from TRBV19 and TRBJ2-5; 9 bases are shared with TRBD2. The CDR3 has 15 amino acids. Germline lookup yields CDR1 LNHDA and CDR2 SQIVND (reference sequence). Trimming cost V 7 bases and J 4 bases; bases outside gene matches: 10. The CDR3 region has the DNA TGTGCCAGTACGGCGGCGGGAGGGCCGATAGAGACCCAGTACTTC. This gives the protein CASTAAGGPIETQYF.

V and J are TRBV27 and TRBJ1-6; D gene unclear. V was clipped by 0 bases and J by 0 bases, with 6 bases between them. The CDR3 runs 16 residues. Germline-derived CDR1 and CDR2 are MNHEY and SMNVEV (reference sequence). For the CDR3, the DNA is TGTGCCAGCAGTTTATCGGGGAGCTCCTATAATTCACCCCTCCACTTT. It is translated as CASSLSGSSYNSPLHF.

This clone was picked up one time. The chain links TRBV19 to TRBJ1-5, with TRBD1 identical over 7 bases. Germline V gene lookup returns CDR1 LNHDA and CDR2 SQIVND (reference sequence). The CDR3 runs 15 residues. Trimming removed 5 bases from V and 6 bases from J; junction bases left unmatched: 10. CDR3: CASSVYRGSGQPQHF. In nucleotides, the CDR3 is TGTGCCAGTAGTGTTTACAGGGGAAGCGGTCAGCCCCAGCATTTT.

This sequence joins TRBV6-5 and TRBJ2-3, with unresolved D. Germline V lookup: CDR1 MNHEY, CDR2 SVGAGI. The CDR3 spans 13 residues. The germline V and J ends were trimmed by 10 bases and 2 bases, with 13 bases remaining between them. CDR3 nucleotide sequence: TGTGCCACTTGTGAAACCCACACAGATACGCAGTATTTT. Translating it yields CATCETHTDTQYF.

The rearrangement links TRBV6-5 to TRBJ2-5; D could derive from TRBD1 or TRBD2 (6 bases each). Germline-derived CDR1 and CDR2 are MNHEY and SVGAGI. V lost 6 bases and J lost 6, with 11 bases in between. CDR3 length: 12 amino acids. This CDR3 reads CASSPRGQTQYF. CDR3 sequence (DNA): TGTGCCAGCAGCCCACGGGGGCAGACCCAGTACTTC.

V is TRBV5-8 and J is TRBJ2-3, with D perhaps given as TRBD1 or TRBD2 (6 bases each). Germline CDR1 SGHTS, CDR2 YDEGEE. V was shortened by 0 bases and J by 8 bases, with 16 bases between the two germline ends. CDR3 length: 15 amino acids. In DNA form, the CDR3 reads TGTGCCAGCAGCTTGGCCCCGGGGGCGGAGGTTACGCAGTATTTT. It is translated as CASSLAPGAEVTQYF.

This clone has just a few counts. This chain links TRBV9 with TRBJ2-4, with D possibly matching TRBD2 (6 bases). V was trimmed by 0 bases and J by 10 bases, leaving 14 bases between them. Germline V gene data show CDR1 as SGDLS and CDR2 as YYNGEE. The CDR3 is 14 amino acids. In nucleotides, the CDR3 is TGTGCCAGCAGCGTAGATGGAGGGAGTTTTATTCAGTACTTC. Translating gives CASSVDGGSFIQYF.

This clone appeared a few times. The V and J genes are TRBV30 and TRBJ1-1; D may be TRBD1 (5 bases). The germline V gene encodes CDR1 GTSNPN and CDR2 SVGIG (reference sequence). V was cut by 2 bases and J by 5 bases, with 18 bases left in between. This CDR3 spans 15 amino acids. CDR3 region: CAWSPRGWGVTEAFF. The DNA for the CDR3 is TGTGCCTGGAGTCCTAGGGGATGGGGGGTAACTGAAGCTTTCTTT.

This chain connects TRBV11-2 to TRBJ1-4; D gene ambiguous. Germline loops: CDR1 SGHAT, CDR2 FQNNGV. CDR3 length: 14 residues. Trimming removed 6 bases from V and 4 bases from J, with 12 bases in between. For the CDR3, the DNA is TGTGCCAGCAGTCTAGGCGGATTTAATGAAAAACTGTTTTTT. Translated, it gives CASSLGGFNEKLFF.

Turning to this clone: One junction end disagrees with the germline gene, perhaps due to a read error. The rearrangement links TRBV7-7 to TRBJ2-1; possibly TRBD2 for D (6 bases). The length of the CDR3 is 15 residues. The germline V gene has CDR1 SSHAT and CDR2 FNYEAQ (reference sequence). The CDR3 bases are TGTGCTAGCAGCTTAGTGGGGGGCTCCTACAATGAGCAGTTCTTC. Its translation: CASSLVGGSYNEQFF. The variable domain in full, completed from reference TRBV7-7 and TRBJ2-1, reads GAGVSQSPRYKVTKRGQDVTLRCDPISSHATLYWYQQALGQGPEFLTYFNYEAQPDKSGLPSDRFSAERPEGSISTLTIQRTEQRDSAMYRCASSLVGGSYNEQFFGPGTRLTVL.